This TCR beta chain appears in the sequencing data of a study of CD8+CD57+ T cells in acquired aplastic anemia. Study-wide context: CD4+ cells from healthy donors averaged approximately 11 million reads.

CDR3 and TCR beta VDJ profiling relied on a genomic DNA template. MiXCR, run by TCRdb on the reads, gives a single entry per CDR3 protein. The sample contains a few hundred thousand distinct CDR3 sequences, 61% of which appear only once. This clonotype was recorded many times. The TCR was taken from a human donor in good health. Sequences were obtained from sorted CD4+, CD8+, or CD8+CD57+ T cells (not recorded which) from PBMCs.

CDR3 sequence: CASSLVGFGDTQYF. In DNA, the CDR3 is TGTGCCAGCAGCTTAGTCGGTTTCGGAGATACGCAGTATTTT. The chain links TRBV7-2 to TRBJ2-3; D unresolved. The ends were cut back, 1 base at V and 5 bases at J, with 10 bases in the middle. The CDR3 consists of 14 residues. Germline V gene sequence: CDR1 SGHTA, CDR2 FQGNSA.